This T cell receptor beta chain was profiled in a study of CD8+ T cells in alopecia areata. General observations from the study: With patients, TCR sharing proved less clear than in mice, a difference possibly related to HLA.

The treatment was: oral pan-JAK inhibitor, 5-10 mg twice daily. As regards this clone: Its antigen is not identified.

Sequencing relied on a cDNA template that was reverse transcribed from extracted RNA. Libraries were prepared by immunoSEQ multiplex PCR; TCRdb keeps only in-frame clonotypes and omits some of them. Among a few hundred thousand clones listed, 60% were seen once. The germline V gene encodes CDR1 MNHEY and CDR2 SVGAGI. This CDR3 contains 13 residues. Germline trimming cut 6 bases from V and 6 bases from J; bases unmatched to any gene: 4. This TCR was recovered from a human donor with alopecia areata. The specimen comprised CD4+ T cells sorted from blood, sampled between weeks 51 and 52, from a patient treated with tofacitinib. The chain combines TRBV6-5 with TRBJ2-2, with TRBD1 matching 7 bases. The CDR3 coding sequence is TGTGCCAGCAGACAGGGGCTGGCCGGGGAGCTGTTTTTT. It translates to CASRQGLAGELFF.